Presented here are 2 T cell receptor beta chains from one specimen sequenced in a study of PD-1 blockade in classical Hodgkin lymphoma. Every patient experienced relapse after autologous stem cell transplantation, and brentuximab vedotin exposure varied. Some clones are missing from TCRdb's copy, which holds only in-frame ones; the method was immunoSEQ multiplex PCR. The sample includes over 35,000 clones, around 87% of them seen just once. This material consisted of peripheral blood mononuclear cells (PBMCs), taken at baseline. Receptors originate from a human donor with classical Hodgkin lymphoma.

The chain has TRBV6-1 and TRBJ2-5; tentatively, D is TRBD1 (6 bases). From germline, CDR1 is MNHNS and CDR2 SASEGT. Trimming took 6 bases from V and 1 from J, leaving 12 bases between them. The length of the CDR3 is 14 residues. The CDR3 here is CASRVRRGQETQYF. The CDR3 nucleotides read TGTGCCAGCAGGGTTCGCAGGGGCCAAGAGACCCAGTACTTC.

This clone was counted once. The DNA of the CDR3 is TGTGCCAGTAGTATGGGTTGGGGGTCCGATCAGCCCCAGCATTTT. It is translated as CASSMGWGSDQPQHF. V is TRBV19 and J is TRBJ1-5, with D possibly TRBD1 on 5 matching bases. Germline lookup yields CDR1 LNHDA and CDR2 SQIVND (reference sequence). Trimming took 3 bases from V and 5 from J, leaving 14 bases between them. The CDR3 is 15 residues long.